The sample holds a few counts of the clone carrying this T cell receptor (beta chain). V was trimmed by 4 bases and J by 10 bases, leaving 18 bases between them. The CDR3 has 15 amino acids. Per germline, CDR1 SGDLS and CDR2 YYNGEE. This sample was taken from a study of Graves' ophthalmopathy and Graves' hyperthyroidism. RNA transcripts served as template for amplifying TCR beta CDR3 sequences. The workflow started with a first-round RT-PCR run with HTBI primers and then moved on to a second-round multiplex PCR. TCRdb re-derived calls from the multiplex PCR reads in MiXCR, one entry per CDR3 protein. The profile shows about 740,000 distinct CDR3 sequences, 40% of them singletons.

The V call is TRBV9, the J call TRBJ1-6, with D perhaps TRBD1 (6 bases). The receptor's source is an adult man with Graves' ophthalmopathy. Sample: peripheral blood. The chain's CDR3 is CASSQDTGSWSPLHF. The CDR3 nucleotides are TGTGCCAGCAGCCAAGATACAGGGTCGTGGTCACCCCTCCACTTT.